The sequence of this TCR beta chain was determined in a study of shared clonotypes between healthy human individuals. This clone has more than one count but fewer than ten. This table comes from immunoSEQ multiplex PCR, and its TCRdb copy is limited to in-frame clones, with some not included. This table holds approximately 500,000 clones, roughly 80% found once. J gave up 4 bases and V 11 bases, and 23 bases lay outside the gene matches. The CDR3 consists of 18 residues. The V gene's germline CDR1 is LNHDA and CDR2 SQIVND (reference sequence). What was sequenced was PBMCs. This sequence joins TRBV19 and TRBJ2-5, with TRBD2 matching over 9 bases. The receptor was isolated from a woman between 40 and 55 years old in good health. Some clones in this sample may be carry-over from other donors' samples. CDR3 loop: CAGTTGSISAGGPETQYF. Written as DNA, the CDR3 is TGTGCCGGAACGACAGGGTCAATATCGGCGGGAGGGCCAGAGACCCAGTACTTC.